The 3 T cell receptor beta chains below come from one sample, sequenced in a study of blood T cells in healthy people across ages. With a J-beta primer mix and a sample-barcoded 5' primer, a second PCR ran about 6 to 11 cycles. TCRdb ran MiXCR on the 5' RACE reads and lists one entry per CDR3 protein. The table shows about 750,000 distinct CDR3 sequences, with 53% occurring only once. Specimen: blood. All receptors come from a man at least 80 years old in good health.

This sequence joins TRBV18 and TRBJ2-3; TRBD1 agrees at 9 bases. V lost 6 bases and J lost 2; bases outside the gene matches: 6. The CDR3 is made up of 15 amino acids. Germline loops: CDR1 KGHSH, CDR2 LQKENI. The CDR3 DNA sequence: TGTGCCAGCTCGGGGACAGGGACTCACACAGATACGCAGTATTTT. It codes for CASSGTGTHTDTQYF. Filled out from reference TRBV18 and TRBJ2-3, the complete variable domain reads NAGVMQNPRHLVRRRGQEARLRCSPMKGHSHVYWYRQLPEEGLKFMVYLQKENIIDESGMPKERFSAEFPKEGPSILRIQQVVRGDSAAYFCASSGTGTHTDTQYFGPGTRLTVL.

The chain combines TRBV18 with TRBJ2-7; D ambiguous. V was trimmed by 6 bases and J by 4 bases, leaving 10 bases between them. This CDR3 is 12 amino acids long. Germline lookup yields CDR1 KGHSH and CDR2 LQKENI. The CDR3 DNA sequence: TGTGCCAGCTCGGCTTTGGAGTACGAGCAGTACTTC. This codes for CASSALEYEQYF.

J is TRBJ2-7 and V is TRBV25-1, with D tentatively TRBD2 (7 bases). The closer fit of TRBJ2-4 to the DNA end suggests the J call may be wrong. Germline-derived CDR1 and CDR2 are MGHDK and SYGVNS. The CDR3 sequence is 13 residues long. For the CDR3, the DNA is TGTGCCAGCAAGGGGGGGGTCCGAAGCATTCAGTACTTC. Encoded protein: CASKGGVRSIQYF.